Here is one TCR beta chain with its context. The table came from immunoSEQ multiplex PCR; TCRdb's copy has only in-frame clones and leaves some out. The sample carries roughly 63,000 clones, 45% to 60% recorded once. V lost 6 bases, J lost 1 base, and 7 bases stayed unmatched. CDR1 is SGHRS and CDR2 is YFSETQ in the germline V gene. CDR3 length: 16 amino acids. This sample was taken from a study of cytotoxic CD8 clonotypes in ibrutinib-treated CLL. This chain uses TRBV5-1 with TRBJ2-2; 9 nucleotides agree with TRBD2. The sample here was PBMCs, taken after 12 months of ibrutinib treatment. The clonotype comes from a human donor with chronic lymphocytic leukemia. This CDR3 reads CASKPRLAVNTGELFF. The CDR3 nucleotides read TGCGCCAGCAAGCCCAGACTAGCGGTGAACACCGGGGAGCTGTTTTTT.